The clone carrying this TCR beta chain was seen more than once but under ten times. The target antigen is unknown. V was clipped by 4 bases and J by 1 base, with 15 bases between them. Germline CDR1 is SGHNT and CDR2 is YYREEE (reference sequence). The CDR3 has 15 residues. The sample belongs to a study of T cells in Graves' hyperthyroidism and ophthalmopathy. RNA transcripts were the template for amplifying TCR beta CDR3 regions. The HTBI primer set served for first-round RT-PCR of the TCR CDR3. TCRdb redid the calling of the multiplex PCR reads with MiXCR, one entry per CDR3 protein. The sample yields under 350,000 distinct CDR3 sequences, roughly 20% seen once. General observations from the study: From stable hyperthyroidism, ophthalmopathy was separated by a 13 V-J model.

The origin of this receptor is a woman in her forties or fifties with Graves' hyperthyroidism. Source material: blood. The chain is built from TRBV5-4 and TRBJ2-7, with D maybe TRBD1 (6 bases). The CDR3 coding sequence is TGTGCCAGCAGCAACCCCGGGACACTATCCTACGAGCAGTACTTC. The encoded protein is CASSNPGTLSYEQYF. Variable domain in full (rest from reference TRBV5-4 and TRBJ2-7): ETGVTQSPTHLIKTRGQQVTLRCSSQSGHNTVSWYQQALGQGPQFIFQYYREEENGRGNFPPRFSGLQFPNYSSELNVNALELDDSALYLCASSNPGTLSYEQYFGPGTRLTVT.